The 11 T cell receptor beta chains in this list originate from one sample, sequenced in a study of blood T cell repertoires in COVID-19. Profiled with immunoSEQ multiplex PCR; TCRdb holds only in-frame clones, not every one. Of more than 300,000 clones in the sample, over 75% were seen once. Sequenced sample: PBMCs or T cells enriched from blood (not recorded which). The receptors stem from a man aged 30 to 45 who had recovered from COVID-19.

The chain has TRBV3-1 (or the pseudogene TRBV3-2) and TRBJ1-2; TRBD1 aligns across 7 bases. CDR1 and CDR2 from the germline V gene are LGHDT and YNNKEL (reference sequence). J lost 5 bases, V lost 2 bases, and 8 bases had no gene match. The CDR3 length is 15 residues. Here the CDR3 reads CASSQIRTGEYGYTF. The DNA for the CDR3 is TGTGCCAGCAGCCAAATTCGTACAGGGGAATATGGCTACACCTTC.

The V call is TRBV10-3, the J call TRBJ2-3, with 9 nucleotides matching TRBD2. Germline V lookup: CDR1 ENHRY, CDR2 SYGVKD. V trimming: 6 bases; J trimming: 4 bases; junction bases outside the gene matches: 5. The CDR3 runs to 14 residues. Here the CDR3 reads CAIRRAGGADTQYF. DNA of the CDR3: TGTGCCATCAGAAGAGCGGGAGGAGCAGATACGCAGTATTTT.

The chain joins TRBV5-5 to TRBJ2-1; 10 bases are shared with TRBD1. V lost 7 bases to trimming and J lost 5 bases; unmatched junction nucleotides: 9. Germline assignment: CDR1 SGHKS and CDR2 YYEKEE (reference sequence). This CDR3 has 15 amino acids. The CDR3, as DNA: TGTGCCAGCGCCCTGCGGGGGACAGGGGACAATGAGCAGTTCTTC. Its translation: CASALRGTGDNEQFF.

V gene TRBV11-2 combines with J gene TRBJ2-7, with TRBD2 identical over 8 bases. This CDR3 is built from 17 residues. With 2 bases clipped from V and 2 bases from J, the junction kept 11 bases outside the gene matches. Germline V gene lookup returns CDR1 SGHAT and CDR2 FQNNGV. CDR3 DNA: TGTGCCAGCAGCTTACGACGAGCGAGCGGGAGTCCCTACGAGCAGTACTTC. It encodes CASSLRRASGSPYEQYF.

In this sample, this clone turned up once. The chain has TRBV3-1 (or the pseudogene TRBV3-2) and TRBJ2-3, with a possible D match to TRBD2 (6 bases). This CDR3 spans 13 amino acids. Between the trimmed V and J ends, which lost 0 bases and 9 bases, there was a span of 10 bases. The germline CDR1 and CDR2 sequences are LGHDT and YNNKEL (reference sequence). The CDR3 region has the DNA TGTGCCAGCAGCCAAGATGGAGGGAGAACGCAGTATTTT. Encoded protein: CASSQDGGRTQYF.

This clone was recorded once. The rearrangement joins TRBV4-2 to TRBJ2-1, with D tentatively TRBD2 (5 bases). V gave up 4 bases and J gave up 7 bases, with 20 bases separating them. Germline V gene sequence: CDR1 LGHNA, CDR2 YNFKEQ. The length of the CDR3 is 16 residues. The CDR3, as DNA: TGTGCCAGCAGCCCCTCAGCGGCTAGCTTTGGGAATGAGCAGTTCTTC. It specifies CASSPSAASFGNEQFF.

V is TRBV13 and J is TRBJ1-2; D might be TRBD1 (6 bases). The CDR3 runs 12 residues. The germline V gene encodes CDR1 PRHDT and CDR2 FYEKMQ (reference sequence). Trimming removed 3 bases at V and 5 bases at J, with 7 bases between. The CDR3 coding sequence is TGTGCCAGCAGCTTCGGACAGTATGGCTACACCTTC. Translating gives CASSFGQYGYTF.

This clone was seen just once. The chain has TRBV7-9 and TRBJ1-2; D is possibly TRBD1 (6 bases). Trimming pared 4 bases from V and 0 bases from J, leaving 15 bases between. Germline V gives CDR1 SEHNR, CDR2 FQNEAQ (reference sequence). CDR3 length: 16 residues. CDR3 residues: CASSSPGAGANYGYTF. CDR3 in DNA: TGTGCCAGCAGCTCGCCCGGGGCAGGGGCTAACTATGGCTACACCTTC. The full variable domain, with the rest looked up from reference TRBV7-9 and TRBJ1-2, is DTGVSQNPRHKITKRGQNVTFRCDPISEHNRLYWYRQTLGQGPEFLTYFQNEAQLEKSRLLSDRFSAERPKGSFSTLEIQRTEQGDSAMYLCASSSPGAGANYGYTFGSGTRLTVV.

V and J are TRBV12-3 or TRBV12-4 and TRBJ1-2; D unresolved. V shed 7 bases and J shed 7 bases, with 16 bases lying between them. The CDR3 loop spans 13 amino acids. CDR3 sequence reads: CASTVGGLSGYTF. CDR3 bases: TGTGCCAGCACCGTAGGAGGGCTGAGTGGCTACACCTTC.

The chain has TRBV7-9 and TRBJ2-3; no clear D. The CDR3 length is 12 residues. CDR1 is SEHNR and CDR2 is FQNEAQ in the germline V gene (reference sequence). V lost 5 bases and J lost 6, with 9 bases in between. The CDR3 region is CASSHVTDTQYF. In nucleotides, the CDR3 is TGTGCCAGCAGCCACGTGACTGATACGCAGTATTTT. Full variable domain (remainder filled in from reference TRBV7-9 and TRBJ2-3): DTGVSQNPRHKITKRGQNVTFRCDPISEHNRLYWYRQTLGQGPEFLTYFQNEAQLEKSRLLSDRFSAERPKGSFSTLEIQRTEQGDSAMYLCASSHVTDTQYFGPGTRLTVL.

The rearrangement uses TRBV5-1 and TRBJ1-1, with D uncertain. Germline V gene data show CDR1 as SGHRS and CDR2 as YFSETQ. The CDR3 totals 14 residues. Trimming cost V 4 bases and J 1 base, with 11 bases left between them. CDR3 loop: CASSPTYRNTEAFF. The CDR3 DNA sequence: TGCGCCAGCAGCCCGACTTACCGGAACACTGAAGCTTTCTTT.